These 6 T cell receptor beta chains were all obtained from the same sample, sequenced in a study of CD4+ T cells in melanoma. The protocol was immunoSEQ multiplex PCR, while the TCRdb copy is restricted to in-frame clones and leaves out a portion. The sample has roughly 10,000 clones; about 60% are singletons. Sequencing was performed on cells from a culture (not recorded whether cultured in vitro). The receptors here all came from a human donor with melanoma.

This rearrangement joins TRBV2 to TRBJ2-1; D uncertain. Trimming stripped 2 bases from V and 4 bases from J, with 6 bases between. Germline V lookup: CDR1 SNHLY, CDR2 FYNNEI. The CDR3 runs to 13 residues. The CDR3 DNA sequence: TGTGCCAGCAGTGAACGCCGGTACAATGAGCAGTTCTTC. This sequence encodes CASSERRYNEQFF.

This clone was detected a few times. This chain uses TRBV7-8 with TRBJ2-5; tentative D call: TRBD1 (6 bases). The CDR3 runs 14 residues. Trimming shortened V by 2 bases and J by 6 bases, and 13 bases separated the two germline ends. CDR1 SGHVS and CDR2 FQNEAQ come from the germline V gene. CDR3 residues: CASSLRLGAKTQYF. The DNA for the CDR3 is TGTGCCAGCAGCTTACGGTTGGGGGCCAAGACCCAGTACTTC.

The chain joins TRBV15 to TRBJ2-7; TRBD1 matches 10 bases. The CDR3 consists of 13 residues. Germline CDR1 reads LNHNV; CDR2 reads YYDKDF (reference sequence). The J segment lost 3 bases and the V segment lost 8 bases, leaving 4 bases of the junction unmatched. The CDR3 here is CATSRDRGYEQYF. Written as DNA, the CDR3 is TGTGCCACCTCCCGGGACAGGGGCTACGAGCAGTACTTC.

V usage is TRBV27 and J usage is TRBJ1-6; D is unclear. Germline V gene data show CDR1 as MNHEY and CDR2 as SMNVEV (reference sequence). CDR3 length: 14 residues. V was shortened by 3 bases and J by 9 bases, with 12 bases between the two germline ends. CDR3 loop: CASSFSQKGSPLHF. The CDR3 DNA is TGTGCCAGCAGTTTCTCCCAAAAGGGTTCACCCCTCCACTTT.

The chain has TRBV19 and TRBJ2-1; 11 nucleotides agree with TRBD2. V was clipped by 6 bases and J by 8 bases; unmatched bases: 9. Germline V CDR1 and CDR2: LNHDA, SQIVND (reference sequence). The CDR3 length is 15 residues. The CDR3 spells CASSIIAGGHHEQFF. The CDR3 DNA reads TGTGCCAGTAGCATCATAGCGGGGGGGCATCATGAGCAGTTCTTC. Full variable domain (rest looked up from reference TRBV19 and TRBJ2-1): DGGITQSPKYLFRKEGQNVTLSCEQNLNHDAMYWYRQDPGQGLRLIYYSQIVNDFQKGDIAEGYSVSREKKESFPLTVTSAQKNPTAFYLCASSIIAGGHHEQFFGPGTRLTVL.

The chain carries TRBV27 and TRBJ1-2, with D possibly TRBD1 on 5 matching bases. The V gene's germline CDR1 is MNHEY and CDR2 SMNVEV (reference sequence). CDR3 length: 12 residues. The V and J ends lost 5 bases and 7 bases respectively, with 11 bases between them. CDR3 in amino acids: CASSPLGGGYTF. In DNA form, the CDR3 reads TGTGCCAGCAGTCCCCTCGGGGGTGGCTACACCTTC.